This T cell receptor beta chain came from a study of T cells in Graves' hyperthyroidism and ophthalmopathy. These patients, aged 18 to 65, had recently diagnosed hyperthyroidism lasting under 2 months. It was uncontrolled infection, other autoimmune disease, pregnancy or lactation that excluded patients. RNA transcripts provided the source from which TCR beta CDR3 regions were amplified. The study used the HTBI primer set for a first-round RT-PCR of the TCR CDR3. TCRdb redid the calling of the multiplex PCR reads with MiXCR, one entry per CDR3 protein. This table has just under 750,000 distinct CDR3 sequences, approximately 36% appearing once. This clonotype was counted a few times. Sequences were obtained from blood. The source is a woman aged 40 to 50 with Graves' hyperthyroidism.

The CDR3 spells CSASPDIAANYGYTF. In DNA form, the CDR3 reads TGCAGTGCTAGCCCCGACATCGCAGCTAACTATGGCTACACCTTC. The genes are TRBV20-1 and TRBJ1-2; unclear D gene. Trimming stripped 3 bases from V and 0 bases from J, with 14 bases between. The germline V gene encodes CDR1 DFQATT and CDR2 SNEGSKA (reference sequence). The CDR3 runs 15 residues.